This T cell receptor beta chain emerged from a study of early T cells in non-severe SARS-CoV-2 infection. Study-wide background: Sequencing was performed on bulk RNA from unsorted whole blood, leaving chains unpaired. Study findings and constraints: VDJdb matching favored anti-spike CD8 responses, missing private and CD4 specificities.

Remarks on this clonotype: Its antigen is currently unknown.

The library protocol tagged individual cDNA molecules with unique molecular identifiers. TCRdb ran MiXCR on the 5' RACE reads and lists one entry per CDR3 protein. The table lists about 84,000 distinct CDR3 sequences, 12% of them singletons, with roughly 3% in the top ten. The TCR was taken from an adult who was a healthcare worker with PCR-confirmed SARS-CoV-2 infection or an uninfected control (not recorded which). Sequenced sample: whole blood.

The CDR3 DNA is TGCGCCAGCAGCTTGGCTCTAGCTCACAATGAGCAGTTCTTC. Protein: CASSLALAHNEQFF. The gene calls are TRBV5-1 and TRBJ2-1; possibly TRBD2 for D (5 bases). V was clipped by 0 bases and J by 5 bases, with 9 bases between them. The CDR3 consists of 14 residues. CDR1 is SGHRS, CDR2 YFSETQ, per germline.